This TCR beta chain was observed in a study of prognosis after radiotherapy for stage I lung cancer. CDR3 length: 16 amino acids. Germline-derived CDR1 and CDR2 are SGHRS and YFSETQ. With regard to this clonotype: One end of the junction varies from germline; a read error may be responsible.

Two rounds of multiplex PCR amplified TCR beta CDR3 from genomic DNA. Amplification in first-round PCR relied on primers specific to each TRBV and TRBJ gene. TCRdb processed the multiplex PCR reads anew with MiXCR; each CDR3 protein has one entry. Counted here are about 36,000 distinct CDR3 sequences, around a third occurring once; the ten biggest clones make up less than 30%. The source material was PBMCs, sampled before or after stereotactic body radiation therapy (not recorded which). This sequence originates from a donor aged 50 or older with non-small cell lung cancer. The chain links TRBV5-1 to TRBJ2-7; TRBD2 matches at 8 bases. DNA for the CDR3: TGCGCCAGCAGCTCGGGGGGGACGATGTCCTTCTACGATCAGTACTTC. Its protein product is CASSSGGTMSFYDQYF.